Listed here are 3 T cell receptor beta chains from one sample, sequenced in a study of cytomegalovirus exposure and HLA in healthy donors. Sequencing was performed with immunoSEQ multiplex PCR; in TCRdb, only in-frame clones are kept and a portion is missing. The sample lists 150,000 to 200,000 clones; around four fifths were seen once. What was sequenced was PBMCs. The receptors stem from a man aged 30-40 years in good health and CMV-seropositive.

The DNA of the CDR3 is TGCGCCAGCCGACTAGAAGAGACCCAGTACTTC. It encodes CASRLEETQYF. The chain joins TRBV10-2 to TRBJ2-5, with D maybe TRBD2 (6 bases). Germline CDR1 WSHSY, CDR2 SAAADI. Trimming pared 8 bases from V and 3 bases from J, leaving 7 bases between. The CDR3 is made up of 11 amino acids.

This clone was recorded only once. V is TRBV5-5 and J is TRBJ2-1; perhaps TRBD1 as D (5 bases). Germline V gene lookup returns CDR1 SGHKS and CDR2 YYEKEE (reference sequence). V lost 0 bases to trimming and J lost 6 bases, with 7 bases between them. CDR3 size: 13 residues. CDR3 bases: TGTGCCAGCAGCTTGGCAGGGTCCAATGAGCAGTTCTTC. Translated, it gives CASSLAGSNEQFF.

This chain links TRBV6-4 with TRBJ1-6; 8 bases align to TRBD1. The CDR3 is made up of 14 amino acids. From germline, CDR1 is MRHNA and CDR2 SNTAGT. The ends lost 6 bases at V and 6 bases at J; junction bases unmatched: 4. The CDR3 DNA is TGTGCCAGCAGAGCCAGGGGGCCTAATTCACCCCTCCACTTT. This encodes CASRARGPNSPLHF.